The next 20 T cell receptor beta chains were all read from a single sample in a study of cytomegalovirus exposure and HLA in healthy donors. It was with 60 Vbeta and 13 Jbeta primers that the PCR ran. The method was immunoSEQ multiplex PCR; TCRdb's version includes in-frame clones alone and lacks a portion of them. The table records approximately 200,000 clones, 65% to 80% of them present only once. Sequencing used PBMCs. These receptors were taken from a man aged 25-45 years in good health and CMV-seropositive.

The V call is TRBV25-1, the J call TRBJ2-5; 10 bases are shared with TRBD1. CDR1 and CDR2 from the germline V gene are MGHDK and SYGVNS. V shed 7 bases, J shed 13 bases, and the junction held 3 bases outside the gene matches. The CDR3 is made up of 10 amino acids. This CDR3 reads CASTRDRGYF. CDR3 DNA: TGTGCCAGCACCCGGGACAGGGGGTACTTC.

This clone was picked up a small number of times. The rearrangement joins TRBV11-2 to TRBJ2-7; perhaps TRBD2 as D (5 bases). This CDR3 is 15 amino acids long. The V gene lost 3 bases and the J gene lost 2 bases, with 14 bases spanning the gap. Germline CDR1 and CDR2: SGHAT and FQNNGV. The chain's CDR3 is CASSFEVRGAYEQYF. CDR3 in DNA: TGTGCCAGCAGCTTCGAGGTTCGGGGTGCCTACGAGCAGTACTTC.

The table lists this clone with a count of one. The genes are TRBV9 and TRBJ1-5; D uncertain. The CDR3 has 14 residues. The germline V gene has CDR1 SGDLS and CDR2 YYNGEE. V was shortened by 2 bases and J by 0 bases, with 6 bases between the two germline ends. The CDR3 DNA is TGTGCCAGCAGCGTTCGGGATAGCAATCAGCCCCAGCATTTT. Encoded protein: CASSVRDSNQPQHF. The whole variable domain, filled in from reference TRBV9 and TRBJ1-5, reads DSGVTQTPKHLITATGQRVTLRCSPRSGDLSVYWYQQSLDQGLQFLIQYYNGEERAKGNILERFSAQQFPDLHSELNLSSLELGDSALYFCASSVRDSNQPQHFGDGTRLSIL.

A few counts support this clone. V and J are TRBV5-4 and TRBJ1-1, with a weak D call TRBD1 (6 bases). Trimming left V 0 bases short and J 3 bases short, with 12 bases between. The V gene's germline CDR1 is SGHNT and CDR2 YYREEE (reference sequence). This CDR3 contains 15 residues. CDR3 in amino acids: CASSLGQGLDTEAFF. CDR3 bases: TGTGCCAGCAGCTTGGGTCAGGGGTTGGACACTGAAGCTTTCTTT.

The CDR3 protein is CASKLDMNTEAFF. CDR3 nucleotides: TGTGCCAGCAAACTAGACATGAACACTGAAGCTTTCTTT. This chain links TRBV2 with TRBJ1-1; no clear D gene. CDR1 and CDR2 from the germline V gene are SNHLY and FYNNEI. This CDR3 is built from 13 residues. V was clipped by 7 bases and J by 0 bases, with 9 bases between them.

The rearrangement joins TRBV6-5 to TRBJ1-2; TRBD1 aligns across 8 bases. The germline V gene has CDR1 MNHEY and CDR2 SVGAGI. V shed 8 bases and J 3 bases; nucleotides not matched to a gene: 8. The CDR3 has 14 residues. DNA of the CDR3: TGTGCCAGCCGGGACAGGACACAACACTATGGCTACACCTTC. Its translation is CASRDRTQHYGYTF.

The V gene is TRBV4-1, the J gene TRBJ2-2; D is perhaps TRBD2 (5 bases). This CDR3 has 15 residues. V lost 4 bases and J lost 0, with 9 bases in between. Germline V CDR1 and CDR2: MGHRA, YSYEKL. CDR3 bases: TGCGCCAGCAGCCCCGGGATATCGAACACCGGGGAGCTGTTTTTT. This translates into CASSPGISNTGELFF.

This clone was detected once. The junction shows a germline mismatch at one end, possibly a read error. Other nucleotide sequences from this sample produce the same CDR3. The V call is TRBV4-2, the J call TRBJ2-3; 7 nucleotides line up with TRBD1. CDR3 length: 17 residues. In germline, CDR1 is LGHNA, CDR2 YNFKEQ. The CDR3 region has the DNA TGTGCCAGCAGTCAAGAACGCCGAACAGGGGGCACAGATACGCAGTATTTT. It translates to CASSQERRTGGTDTQYF.

V is TRBV27 and J is TRBJ2-7; a possible D gene is TRBD1 (8 bases). Germline loops: CDR1 MNHEY, CDR2 SMNVEV (reference sequence). Trimming took 6 bases from V and 0 from J, leaving 15 bases between them. The CDR3 covers 15 residues. CDR3 sequence (DNA): TGTGCCAGCAGATCACAGGGGGGGAGCTCCTACGAGCAGTACTTC. It yields the protein CASRSQGGSSYEQYF.

The V call is TRBV18, the J call TRBJ2-7; D is unresolved. Germline CDR1 and CDR2: KGHSH and LQKENI. The CDR3 is made up of 14 amino acids. V shed 3 bases and J shed 1 base, with 10 bases lying between them. The CDR3 protein is CASSPESPSYEQYF. Written as DNA, the CDR3 is TGTGCCAGCTCACCTGAGAGCCCTTCCTACGAGCAGTACTTC.

The chain uses TRBV18 and TRBJ2-2; D remains unclear. Germline V gene sequence: CDR1 KGHSH, CDR2 LQKENI. V lost 1 base and J lost 5, with 11 bases in between. The CDR3 is made up of 15 amino acids. The CDR3 nucleotides read TGTGCCAGCTCACCACGGCAGGTAGAAACCGGGGAGCTGTTTTTT. Translating gives CASSPRQVETGELFF. Complete variable domain (other parts from reference TRBV18 and TRBJ2-2): NAGVMQNPRHLVRRRGQEARLRCSPMKGHSHVYWYRQLPEEGLKFMVYLQKENIIDESGMPKERFSAEFPKEGPSILRIQQVVRGDSAAYFCASSPRQVETGELFFGEGSRLTVL.

The CDR3 sequence: CASSLGQRTDTQYF. In DNA form, the CDR3 reads TGTGCCAGCAGCTTGGGACAGCGCACAGATACGCAGTATTTT. V and J are TRBV5-4 and TRBJ2-3; weak D call: TRBD1 (5 bases). The CDR3 is made up of 14 amino acids. The V and J ends lost 0 bases and 1 base respectively, with 6 bases between them. The germline V gene has CDR1 SGHNT and CDR2 YYREEE (reference sequence). The full variable domain, its missing parts supplied by reference TRBV5-4 and TRBJ2-3, is ETGVTQSPTHLIKTRGQQVTLRCSSQSGHNTVSWYQQALGQGPQFIFQYYREEENGRGNFPPRFSGLQFPNYSSELNVNALELDDSALYLCASSLGQRTDTQYFGPGTRLTVL.

This chain connects TRBV18 to TRBJ1-5; possibly TRBD1 for D (5 bases). The CDR3 spans 15 residues. V was cut by 1 base and J by 1 base, with 8 bases left in between. Per the germline V gene, CDR1 is KGHSH and CDR2 is LQKENI. CDR3 amino acids: CASSPQGQSNQPQHF. The DNA of the CDR3 is TGTGCCAGCTCACCACAGGGGCAGAGCAATCAGCCCCAGCATTTT.

V and J are TRBV21-1 and TRBJ2-7; the DNA was not compared with TRBD2, the D call given in the table. TRBV21-1 is given as a pseudogene. CDR3 size: 17 residues. The CDR3 protein is CASSHQRLAGVIYEQYF. The CDR3 DNA follows: TGTGCCAGCAGCCACCAAAGGCTGGCGGGAGTGATCTACGAGCAGTACTTC.

This chain joins TRBV11-2 and TRBJ1-2; a weak D match, TRBD1 (5 bases). In germline, CDR1 is SGHAT, CDR2 FQNNGV. The length of the CDR3 is 14 residues. Trimming pared 2 bases from V and 4 bases from J, leaving 11 bases between. Here the CDR3 reads CASSLSDGGYGYTF. CDR3 sequence (DNA): TGTGCCAGCAGCTTATCGGACGGGGGCTATGGCTACACCTTC. The full variable domain, in which reference TRBV11-2 and TRBJ1-2 provide the parts outside the CDR3, is EAGVAQSPRYKIIEKRQSVAFWCNPISGHATLYWYQQILGQGPKLLIQFQNNGVVDDSQLPKDRFSAERLKGVDSTLKIQPAKLEDSAVYLCASSLSDGGYGYTFGSGTRLTVV.

This chain joins TRBV7-2 and TRBJ2-3; 9 bases align to TRBD2. This CDR3 is built from 18 residues. With 1 base clipped from V and 5 bases from J, the junction kept 13 bases outside the gene matches. Germline V gives CDR1 SGHTA, CDR2 FQGNSA. CDR3 sequence (DNA): TGTGCCAGCAGCTTAGTTTTTGGCGGGAGGGCCGATAGAGATACGCAGTATTTT. It translates to CASSLVFGGRADRDTQYF.

The rearrangement links TRBV5-4 to TRBJ2-7; 8 bases are a match to TRBD1. V trimming: 6 bases; J trimming: 3 bases; junction bases outside the gene matches: 8. There are 14 residues in the CDR3. Germline V CDR1 and CDR2: SGHNT, YYREEE (reference sequence). CDR3 bases: TGTGCCAGCAAGCCGGGACAGGAGATCTACGAGCAGTACTTC. It codes for CASKPGQEIYEQYF.

This rearrangement joins TRBV4-1 to TRBJ1-6; no clear D gene. With 1 base removed from V and 9 bases from J, the gap between germline ends came to 7 bases. Germline values: CDR1 MGHRA, CDR2 YSYEKL. The CDR3 is 13 amino acids. CDR3 DNA: TGCGCCAGCAGCCAAGGTGCGGGTTCACCCCTCCACTTT. This gives the protein CASSQGAGSPLHF.

The chain has TRBV5-6 and TRBJ1-2, with a possible D match to TRBD1 (6 bases). The CDR3 has 13 residues. Germline CDR1 is SGHDT and CDR2 is YYEEEE. V was shortened by 4 bases and J by 6 bases, with 13 bases between the two germline ends. CDR3 nucleotide sequence: TGTGCCAGCAGCCCCGGACAGAACCATGGCTACACCTTC. Protein sequence: CASSPGQNHGYTF.

This sequence joins TRBV2 and TRBJ1-2; D is unclear. V was shortened by 6 bases and J by 4 bases, with 15 bases between the two germline ends. The CDR3 has 14 amino acids. Germline lookup yields CDR1 SNHLY and CDR2 FYNNEI. Here the CDR3 DNA reads TGTGCCAGCAGCCCAATCGGGGTCGGCTATGGCTACACCTTC. This encodes CASSPIGVGYGYTF. The entire variable domain, with the rest obtained from reference TRBV2 and TRBJ1-2, is as follows: EPEVTQTPSHQVTQMGQEVILRCVPISNHLYFYWYRQILGQKVEFLVSFYNNEISEKSEIFDDQFSVERPDGSNFTLKIRSTKLEDSAMYFCASSPIGVGYGYTFGSGTRLTVV.